The clone carrying this T cell receptor beta chain showed up many times. Its antigen remains unidentified. This sample is part of a study of metastatic and nonmetastatic thyroid tumors. Across the whole study: Repertoires of blood and of tissue (tumor or nodule) from malignant and benign thyroid patients were compared.

Prior to thyroid surgery, none of the patients had received any treatment. Authors' data handling: Clinicopathological groups supplied CDR3 differences that were used to build a distant-metastasis classifier for papillary thyroid cancer. TCRdb re-called clones via MiXCR from the PCR reads. Here the V and J calls rest on TCRdb's processing, not on the authors' analysis. The sample holds fewer than 25,000 clones, less than 20% seen once. The study's findings and limits: It was reportedly found that TCR beta diversity was significantly higher in malignant thyroid tumors than in benign nodules, a difference seen in both blood and tumor samples.

This CDR3 has 16 residues. Germline trimming cut 0 bases from V and 1 base from J; bases unmatched to any gene: 6. CDR1 SQVTM and CDR2 ANQGSEA come from the germline V gene. The sequenced material came from blood. The sequence came from a female donor with papillary thyroid cancer or a benign thyroid nodule (not recorded which). Some clones in this sample may be carry-over from other donors' samples. This rearrangement joins TRBV29-1 to TRBJ2-3, with 8 bases that match TRBD2. CDR3 nucleotide sequence: TGCAGCGTTGAAGATCATACTAGCGGTGGCACAGATACGCAGTATTTT. Protein sequence: CSVEDHTSGGTDTQYF.